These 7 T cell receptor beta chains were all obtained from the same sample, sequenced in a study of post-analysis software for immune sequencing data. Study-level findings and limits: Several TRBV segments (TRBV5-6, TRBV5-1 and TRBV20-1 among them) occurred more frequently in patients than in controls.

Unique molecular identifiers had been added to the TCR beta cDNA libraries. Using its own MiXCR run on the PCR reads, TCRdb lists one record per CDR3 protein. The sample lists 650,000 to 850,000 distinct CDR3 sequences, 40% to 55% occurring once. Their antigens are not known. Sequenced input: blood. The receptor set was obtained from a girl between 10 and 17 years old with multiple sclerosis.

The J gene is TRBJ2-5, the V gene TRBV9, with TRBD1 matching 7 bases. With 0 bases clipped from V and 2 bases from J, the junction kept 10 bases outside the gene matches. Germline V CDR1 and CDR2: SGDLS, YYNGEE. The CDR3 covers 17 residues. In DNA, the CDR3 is TGTGCCAGCAGCGTAGGGAGGACGGGACAGCCACAAGAGACCCAGTACTTC. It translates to CASSVGRTGQPQETQYF.

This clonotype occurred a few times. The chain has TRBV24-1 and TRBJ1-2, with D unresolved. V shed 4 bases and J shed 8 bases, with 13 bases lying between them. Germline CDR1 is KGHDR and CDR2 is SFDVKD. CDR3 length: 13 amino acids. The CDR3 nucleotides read TGTGCCACCAGTGACCTTGGCCTGGGCGGCTACACCTTC. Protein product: CATSDLGLGGYTF.

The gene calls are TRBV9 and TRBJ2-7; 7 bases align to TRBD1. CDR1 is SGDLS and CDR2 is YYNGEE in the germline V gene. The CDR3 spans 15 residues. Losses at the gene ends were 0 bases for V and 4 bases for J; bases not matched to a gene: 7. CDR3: CASSVGNRGVYEQYF. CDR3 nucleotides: TGTGCCAGCAGCGTAGGGAACAGGGGCGTTTACGAGCAGTACTTC.

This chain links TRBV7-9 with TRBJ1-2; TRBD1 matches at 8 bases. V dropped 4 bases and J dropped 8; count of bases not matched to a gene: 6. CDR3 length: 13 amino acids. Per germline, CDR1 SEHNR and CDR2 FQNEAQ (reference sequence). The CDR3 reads CASSSQGAQGYTF. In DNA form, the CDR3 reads TGTGCCAGCAGCTCCCAGGGGGCGCAAGGCTACACCTTC.

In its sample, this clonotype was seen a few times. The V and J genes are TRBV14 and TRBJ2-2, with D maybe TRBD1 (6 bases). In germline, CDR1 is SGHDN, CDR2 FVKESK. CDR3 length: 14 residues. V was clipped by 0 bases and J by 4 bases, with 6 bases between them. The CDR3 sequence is CASSQETGTGELFF. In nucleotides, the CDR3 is TGTGCCAGCAGCCAAGAGACAGGCACCGGGGAGCTGTTTTTT.

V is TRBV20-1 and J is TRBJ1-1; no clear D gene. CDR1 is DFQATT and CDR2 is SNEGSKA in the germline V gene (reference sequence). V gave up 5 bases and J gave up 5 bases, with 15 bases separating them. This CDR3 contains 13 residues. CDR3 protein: CSASDWGPTEAFF. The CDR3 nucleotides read TGCAGTGCTTCGGACTGGGGTCCTACTGAAGCTTTCTTT.

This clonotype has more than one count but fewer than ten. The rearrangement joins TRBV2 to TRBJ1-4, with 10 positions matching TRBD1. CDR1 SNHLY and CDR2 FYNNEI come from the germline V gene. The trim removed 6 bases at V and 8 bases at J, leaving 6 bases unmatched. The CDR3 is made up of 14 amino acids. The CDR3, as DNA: TGTGCCAGCAGGGGGACAGGGGAGTGGGAAAAACTGTTTTTT. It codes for CASRGTGEWEKLFF.